These 18 T cell receptor beta chains originate from one sample sequenced in a study of cytomegalovirus exposure and HLA in healthy donors. PCR employed 60 Vbeta and 13 Jbeta primers. TCRdb's copy holds only in-frame clones and misses some; the assay was immunoSEQ multiplex PCR. This sample has 200,000 to 300,000 clones, with about 80% found just once. The sample was PBMCs. These receptors came from a woman aged 40 to 49 in good health and CMV-seropositive.

The chain recombines TRBV6-7 with TRBJ1-1, with 12 bases aligning to TRBD1. TRBV6-7 is an open reading frame whose function is uncertain. The CDR3 covers 20 residues. Trimming at V came to 0 bases and at J to 3 bases, leaving 14 bases not matched to a gene. The CDR3 DNA reads as TGTGCCAGCAGTTACTCGGGGGACAGGGGGCATGACGTCATACACACTGAAGCTTTCTTT. Its translation is CASSYSGDRGHDVIHTEAFF.

This chain uses TRBV19 with TRBJ2-1; TRBD2 might be the D (7 bases). Germline CDR1 and CDR2: LNHDA and SQIVND (reference sequence). The CDR3 loop spans 17 amino acids. Trimming pared 0 bases from V and 0 bases from J, leaving 12 bases between. The DNA for the CDR3 is TGTGCCAGTAGTATAGAGGGGGGGCCATTCTCCTACAATGAGCAGTTCTTC. It encodes CASSIEGGPFSYNEQFF.

The rearrangement links TRBV21-1 to TRBJ1-3; the table calls TRBD1, which could not be checked here. TRBV21-1 is termed a pseudogene. The CDR3 totals 14 residues. CDR3 amino acids: CASSGQGAGNTIYF. The CDR3 DNA sequence: TGTGCCAGCAGCGGACAGGGAGCTGGAAACACCATATATTTT.

This chain joins TRBV11-2 and TRBJ2-6; weak D call: TRBD2 (5 bases). CDR1 and CDR2 from the germline V gene are SGHAT and FQNNGV. This CDR3 has 16 residues. Trimming removed 2 bases at V and 0 bases at J, with 8 bases between. Here the CDR3 DNA reads TGTGCCAGCAGCTTACCAGCGGTCTCTGGGGCCAACGTCCTGACTTTC. This gives the protein CASSLPAVSGANVLTF.

Only a few counts were recorded for this clone. CDR3 residues: CASRAPDNRKGEQYF. In nucleotides, the CDR3 is TGTGCCAGCAGAGCACCGGACAACAGAAAAGGCGAGCAGTACTTC. The chain is built from TRBV2 and TRBJ2-7; a possible D gene is TRBD1 (5 bases). CDR1 and CDR2 (germline): SNHLY, FYNNEI. CDR3 length: 15 amino acids. The V end lost 6 bases, the J end lost 6 bases, and 21 bases lay between the germline ends.

Note on this clone: Other DNA sequences from this sample encode an identical CDR3 as well. V is TRBV9 and J is TRBJ2-3; possible D gene TRBD2, 5 bases. The germline gives CDR1 SGDLS, CDR2 YYNGEE. The length of the CDR3 is 15 residues. The V end lost 0 bases, the J end lost 0 bases, and 8 bases lay between the germline ends. The CDR3 here is CASSVEGGSTDTQYF. Here the CDR3 DNA reads TGTGCCAGCAGCGTAGAAGGAGGAAGCACAGATACGCAGTATTTT.

The V call is TRBV9, the J call TRBJ1-1, with 7 bases fitting TRBD1. The CDR3 is made up of 15 amino acids. Germline V gene data show CDR1 as SGDLS and CDR2 as YYNGEE. Germline trimming cut 4 bases from V and 4 bases from J; bases unmatched to any gene: 10. CDR3 DNA: TGTGCCAGCAGCACCAGGGGGTCGATGGTCACTGAAGCTTTCTTT. Residues: CASSTRGSMVTEAFF.

The chain uses TRBV9 and TRBJ1-2; possibly TRBD1 for D (6 bases). Between the trimmed V and J ends, which lost 0 bases and 4 bases, there was a span of 13 bases. Germline CDR1 SGDLS, CDR2 YYNGEE. This CDR3 is built from 15 residues. The CDR3 reads CASSVEQGDTYGYTF. CDR3 DNA: TGTGCCAGCAGCGTAGAACAGGGCGATACCTATGGCTACACCTTC.

The chain joins TRBV7-9 to TRBJ2-7; D may be TRBD1 (5 bases). The CDR3 runs 14 residues. Germline V gene data show CDR1 as SEHNR and CDR2 as FQNEAQ (reference sequence). V lost 5 bases to trimming and J lost 3 bases, with 14 bases between them. The CDR3 here is CASSLQGSRYEQYF. For the CDR3, the DNA is TGTGCCAGCAGCCTTCAGGGAAGCCGCTACGAGCAGTACTTC.

Only a few counts were recorded for this clone. The J gene is TRBJ2-7, the V gene TRBV19; tentative D call: TRBD2 (5 bases). The CDR3 length is 13 residues. V dropped 7 bases and J dropped 2 bases, with 12 bases sitting between them. Germline CDR1 reads LNHDA; CDR2 reads SQIVND (reference sequence). CDR3 nucleotides: TGTGCCAGTACAATGGACGGGACCTACGAGCAGTACTTC. Translating it yields CASTMDGTYEQYF.

The CDR3 reads CASSLGWDRGVSTDTQYF. The CDR3 nucleotides are TGTGCCAGCAGCTTGGGTTGGGACAGGGGAGTAAGTACAGATACGCAGTATTTT. The rearrangement links TRBV7-2 to TRBJ2-3; TRBD1 matches 10 bases. In germline, CDR1 is SGHTA, CDR2 FQGNSA. The ends lost 3 bases at V and 3 bases at J; junction bases unmatched: 12. The CDR3 sequence is 18 residues long.

V gene TRBV5-1 combines with J gene TRBJ2-7; 9 bases align to TRBD2. CDR3 length equals 16 residues. Looked up from germline, CDR1 is SGHRS and CDR2 is YFSETQ. J gave up 2 bases and V 4 bases, and 10 bases lay outside the gene matches. The CDR3: CASSRTGAGGTYEQYF. The CDR3 DNA reads TGCGCCAGCAGCCGGACGGGTGCGGGAGGGACCTACGAGCAGTACTTC.

The genes are TRBV7-9 and TRBJ2-1; D is uncertain. Trimming left V 5 bases short and J 0 bases short, with 14 bases between. Per the germline V gene, CDR1 is SEHNR and CDR2 is FQNEAQ (reference sequence). CDR3 length: 16 amino acids. CDR3 region: CASSLKWRSSYNEQFF. CDR3 nucleotide sequence: TGTGCCAGCAGCCTTAAGTGGCGGAGCTCCTACAATGAGCAGTTCTTC.

The rearrangement links TRBV15 to TRBJ1-1, with TRBD1 matching over 8 bases. This CDR3 is 18 amino acids long. Trimming cost V 0 bases and J 1 base; bases outside gene matches: 10. Germline CDR1 LNHNV, CDR2 YYDKDF (reference sequence). CDR3 DNA: TGTGCCACCAGCAGAGATGCGCACGACGGGACAGGGAACACTGAAGCTTTCTTT. Its protein is CATSRDAHDGTGNTEAFF.

In nucleotides, the CDR3 is TGTGCCAGCAGCCGTACTTGGGACAGGGGTAATTCACCCCTCCACTTT. Encoded protein: CASSRTWDRGNSPLHF. The genes are TRBV7-2 and TRBJ1-6; 10 bases map to TRBD1. Germline V CDR1 and CDR2: SGHTA, FQGNSA. The V segment lost 5 bases and the J segment 6 bases; nucleotides outside the gene matches: 7. CDR3 length: 16 amino acids. Complete variable domain (other parts from reference TRBV7-2 and TRBJ1-6): GAGVSQSPSNKVTEKGKDVELRCDPISGHTALYWYRQSLGQGLEFLIYFQGNSAPDKSGLPSDRFSAERTGGSVSTLTIQRTQQEDSAVYLCASSRTWDRGNSPLHFGNGTRLTVT.

The rearrangement uses TRBV5-4 and TRBJ1-4; 7 bases agree with TRBD1. CDR1 SGHNT and CDR2 YYREEE come from the germline V gene (reference sequence). This CDR3 comprises 14 residues. V gave up 4 bases and J gave up 4 bases; unmatched junction bases: 4. The CDR3 spells CASSPGTDNEKLFF. CDR3 coding DNA: TGTGCCAGCAGCCCCGGGACAGATAATGAAAAACTGTTTTTT.

The J gene is TRBJ2-1, the V gene TRBV7-2, with 11 bases aligning to TRBD2. The CDR3 has 16 amino acids. The junction had 4 bases not matched to a gene; V was cut back by 4 bases and J by 2 bases. Germline loops: CDR1 SGHTA, CDR2 FQGNSA. The CDR3 protein is CASSSPSGRPYNEQFF. The CDR3 coding sequence is TGTGCCAGCAGCTCTCCTAGCGGGAGGCCCTACAATGAGCAGTTCTTC.

The chain employs TRBV5-4 and TRBJ2-1; TRBD2 agrees at 9 bases. This CDR3 is 16 amino acids long. Germline V CDR1 and CDR2: SGHNT, YYREEE (reference sequence). The ends lost 4 bases at V and 9 bases at J; junction bases unmatched: 14. CDR3 region: CASSGRLGGGAGEQFF. The CDR3 bases are TGTGCCAGCAGCGGGCGTCTCGGCGGGGGGGCCGGTGAGCAGTTCTTC.